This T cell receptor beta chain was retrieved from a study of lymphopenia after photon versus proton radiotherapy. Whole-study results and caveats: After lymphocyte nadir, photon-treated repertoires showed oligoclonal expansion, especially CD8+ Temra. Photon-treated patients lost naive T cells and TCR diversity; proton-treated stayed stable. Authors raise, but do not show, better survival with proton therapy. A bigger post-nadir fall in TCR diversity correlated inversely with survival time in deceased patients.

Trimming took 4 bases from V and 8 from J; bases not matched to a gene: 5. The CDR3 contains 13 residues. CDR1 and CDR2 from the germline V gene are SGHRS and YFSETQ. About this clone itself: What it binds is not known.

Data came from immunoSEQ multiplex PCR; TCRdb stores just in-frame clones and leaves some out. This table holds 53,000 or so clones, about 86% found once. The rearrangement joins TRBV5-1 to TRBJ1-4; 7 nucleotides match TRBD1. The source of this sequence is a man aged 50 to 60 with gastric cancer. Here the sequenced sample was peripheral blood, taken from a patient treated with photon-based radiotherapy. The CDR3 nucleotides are TGCGCCAGCAGCCCTGGGACAGTCGAAAAACTGTTTTTT. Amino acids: CASSPGTVEKLFF.